The rows below give T cell receptor beta chains drawn from one sample of a study of T cell repertoires and HLA-DP antigens. These receptors lack a known antigen. Sequenced by immunoSEQ multiplex PCR; TCRdb stores in-frame clones only, minus some. The sample holds about 73,000 clones, about four fifths seen once. Sequenced sample: CD4+ T cells from PBMCs. The receptors were sampled from a man in his 60s in good health and CMV-seronegative. The CDR3 runs from the conserved cysteine through the conserved F or W. Size is omitted from some rows. Given values are once, few, many or a class for expanded clones.

clone_size: .; v_call: TRBV2; j_call: TRBJ2-1; cdr3_aa: CASRLRDRAFNEQFF
clone_size: few; v_call: TRBV5-1; j_call: TRBJ2-1; cdr3_aa: CASSRTVSNEQFF
clone_size: .; v_call: TRBV5-1; j_call: TRBJ1-1; cdr3_aa: CASSSRTPNTEAFF
clone_size: .; v_call: TRBV27; j_call: TRBJ2-3; cdr3_aa: CASSLWGISSSTRTDTQYF
clone_size: .; v_call: TRBV7-2; j_call: TRBJ1-1; cdr3_aa: CASSLVRAEAEAFF
clone_size: .; v_call: TRBV2; j_call: TRBJ1-4; cdr3_aa: CATEGAEKLFF
clone_size: .; v_call: TRBV11-2; j_call: TRBJ1-5; cdr3_aa: CASSEDSKDQPQHF
clone_size: .; v_call: TRBV2; j_call: TRBJ1-2; cdr3_aa: CASRSDGSHLSYGYTF
clone_size: .; v_call: TRBV4-1; j_call: TRBJ1-5; cdr3_aa: CASSQDENGPQHF
clone_size: .; v_call: TRBV30; j_call: TRBJ2-2; cdr3_aa: CAWLGGRATGELFF
clone_size: few; v_call: TRBV5-4; j_call: TRBJ1-6; cdr3_aa: CASSRGQGNYSPLHF
clone_size: medium-sized; v_call: TRBV11-2; j_call: TRBJ1-1; cdr3_aa: CASSLALEGRTEAFF
clone_size: .; v_call: TRBV5-4; j_call: TRBJ2-5; cdr3_aa: CASSLGGPSGPQETQYF
clone_size: .; v_call: TRBV9; j_call: TRBJ2-1; cdr3_aa: CASSVVGGPYNEQFF
clone_size: .; v_call: TRBV29-1; j_call: TRBJ1-1; cdr3_aa: CSAGTGRTEAFF
clone_size: .; v_call: TRBV20-1; j_call: TRBJ2-7; cdr3_aa: CSADDRAGFNF
clone_size: .; v_call: TRBV10-3; j_call: TRBJ2-1; cdr3_aa: CAISESQYNEQFF
clone_size: .; v_call: TRBV7-2; j_call: TRBJ1-4; cdr3_aa: CASSLNSPGQGKLFF
clone_size: .; v_call: TRBV4-3; j_call: TRBJ2-2; cdr3_aa: CASSQAGRGANTGELFF
clone_size: .; v_call: TRBV7-9; j_call: TRBJ2-7; cdr3_aa: CASSLVRGSSYEQYF
clone_size: .; v_call: TRBV7-9; j_call: TRBJ2-7; cdr3_aa: CASSVWTGRIEQYF